This record looks at one T cell receptor beta chain sequence and its context. Its antigen is unknown. The data belong to a study of cytomegalovirus exposure and HLA in healthy donors. It was with 60 Vbeta and 13 Jbeta primers that the PCR ran. Some clones are missing from TCRdb's copy, which holds only in-frame ones; the method was immunoSEQ multiplex PCR. Among around 110,000 clones listed, 60% to 70% were seen once. Overall study results and limits: TCR beta chains associated with HLA were, in a later analysis, more clonally expanded than equally common others.

Trimming took off 5 bases at V and 4 bases at J, with 15 bases between the two ends. CDR3 length equals 15 residues. Germline CDR1 and CDR2: SEHNR and FQNEAQ (reference sequence). The chain recombines TRBV7-9 with TRBJ1-5; a possible D gene is TRBD1 (6 bases). The source of this sequence is a woman in her thirties or forties in good health and CMV-seropositive. The sequenced material came from PBMCs. CDR3 sequence: CASSRTGTTNQPQHF. CDR3 bases: TGTGCCAGCAGCCGAACCGGGACAACTAATCAGCCCCAGCATTTT.